This T cell receptor (beta chain) emerged from a study of T cell responses to AZD1222 COVID-19 vaccine. This CDR3 has 14 residues. CDR1 MNHEY and CDR2 SVGAGI come from the germline V gene. The V gene lost 6 bases and the J gene lost 8 bases, with 16 bases spanning the gap. With regard to this clone: What it binds is not known.

Sequenced by immunoSEQ multiplex PCR; TCRdb stores in-frame clones only, minus some. The table shows some 150,000 clones, with about 82% occurring only once. Regarding the study as a whole: White British people made up most donors, females outnumbered males, and clonal diversity was possibly underestimated.

V usage is TRBV6-5 and J usage is TRBJ1-4; D is unclear. The origin of this receptor is an adult who received the MenACWY meningococcal vaccine as a control. Specimen: peripheral blood, collected 28 days after the second dose of the MenACWY control vaccine. The CDR3 sequence is CASSRIWVGEKLFF. The CDR3 DNA reads TGTGCCAGCAGCCGCATCTGGGTTGGAGAAAAACTGTTTTTT.